This T cell receptor beta chain was recovered during a study of OX40 agonist ivuxolimab in advanced cancers. About the study: Every 2 weeks, patients received ivuxolimab intravenously, dosed at 0.01 to 10 mg/kg. Study results and caveats: Near-lowest levels of clonal expansion characterized partial responders at 0.1-3.0 mg/kg. The study found that CD8+ T cells averaged more expanded clones than CD4+.

This table comes from immunoSEQ multiplex PCR, and its TCRdb copy is limited to in-frame clones, with some not included. The table has about 55,000 clones, around nine tenths seen once. Researchers took blood at baseline, on cycle 4 day 1, and on cycle 7 day 1. Details on this clone: Its specificity is not known.

This clonotype was obtained from an adult with an advanced solid tumor such as melanoma, head and neck, liver or kidney cancer. The material sequenced was CD4+ or CD8+ T cells sorted from blood, taken in a trial of the OX40 agonist ivuxolimab.

The DNA of the CDR3 is TGTGCCAGCAGTTATAGGGCTAGCAATCAGCCCCAGCATTTT. Translated: CASSYRASNQPQHF. The chain couples TRBV28 to TRBJ1-5, with unresolved D. The CDR3 is 14 residues long. Trimming took off 4 bases at V and 0 bases at J, with 7 bases between the two ends. Germline loops: CDR1 MDHEN, CDR2 SYDVKM.